This T cell receptor beta chain was obtained from a study of early T cells in non-severe SARS-CoV-2 infection. In the study overall: Sequencing targeted bulk RNA from unsorted whole blood, leaving chains unpaired. General study points: Reliance on VDJdb matching favored anti-spike CD8 responses; private and CD4 specificities were missed.

Note on this clonotype: No antigen is known for it.

Researchers tagged individual cDNA molecules with unique molecular identifiers. TCRdb reanalysed the 5' RACE reads using MiXCR and keeps one entry per CDR3 protein. The repertoire holds 65,000 to 85,000 distinct CDR3 sequences, with approximately 11% as singletons. From germline, CDR1 is DFQATT and CDR2 SNEGSKA (reference sequence). Trimming took 3 bases from V and 7 from J; bases not matched to a gene: 8. This CDR3 is 13 amino acids long. This TCR was sampled from an adult who was a healthcare worker with PCR-confirmed SARS-CoV-2 infection or an uninfected control (not recorded which). Here the sequenced sample was whole blood, taken at baseline. The chain recombines TRBV20-1 with TRBJ2-7; 8 nucleotides agree with TRBD2. DNA for the CDR3: TGCAGTGCTAGTGGACTAGCCTCAGGGGAGCAGTACTTC. This sequence encodes CSASGLASGEQYF.